Listed below are T cell receptor beta chains from one sample, sequenced in a study of blood T cell repertoires in COVID-19. Here immunoSEQ multiplex PCR was the method, and the copy in TCRdb shows in-frame clones only, minus some. This table holds under 200,000 clones, roughly four fifths found once. The sample consisted of peripheral blood. The receptors stem from a human donor with acute or convalescent COVID-19. The donor label of this sample is uncertain. Each CDR3 is given with its conserved first and last residue. The D gene is left open where the match is weak. Size tells how often a clone was seen (once, few, many) or the class of an expanded clone, and some rows leave it out.

clone_size: .; j_call: TRBJ2-5; cdr3_length: 15; v_call: TRBV10-3; d_call: .; cdr3_aa: CAISESAKSQETQYF; cdr3_nt: TGTGCCATCAGTGAGTCAGCCAAGAGCCAAGAGACCCAGTACTTC
clone_size: once; j_call: TRBJ2-7; cdr3_length: 15; v_call: TRBV10-3; d_call: .; cdr3_aa: CAISGGGRWGYEQYF; cdr3_nt: TGTGCCATCAGTGGCGGGGGCCGATGGGGCTACGAGCAGTACTTC
clone_size: .; j_call: TRBJ2-2; cdr3_length: 17; v_call: TRBV19; d_call: TRBD2; cdr3_aa: CASSQLAGVQSTGELFF; cdr3_nt: TGTGCCAGTAGTCAGTTAGCGGGAGTTCAGAGCACCGGGGAGCTGTTTTTT
clone_size: .; j_call: TRBJ1-1; cdr3_length: 13; v_call: TRBV2; d_call: TRBD1; cdr3_aa: CASSWTGETEAFF; cdr3_nt: TGTGCCAGCAGTTGGACAGGGGAGACTGAAGCTTTCTTT
clone_size: .; j_call: TRBJ1-5; cdr3_length: 13; v_call: TRBV19; d_call: .; cdr3_aa: CASRIGTSLPQHF; cdr3_nt: TGTGCCAGTAGGATCGGGACATCTTTACCCCAGCATTTT
clone_size: .; j_call: TRBJ2-3; cdr3_length: 13; v_call: TRBV6-1; d_call: .; cdr3_aa: CASSESRRDTQYF; cdr3_nt: TGTGCCAGCAGTGAATCTCGCAGGGATACGCAGTATTTT
clone_size: .; j_call: TRBJ2-3; cdr3_length: 14; v_call: TRBV10-1; d_call: TRBD2; cdr3_aa: CASGLAGETDTQYF; cdr3_nt: TGCGCCAGCGGACTAGCGGGGGAGACAGATACGCAGTATTTT
clone_size: .; j_call: TRBJ2-1; cdr3_length: 15; v_call: TRBV5-1; d_call: TRBD2; cdr3_aa: CASSFSGSSYNEQFF; cdr3_nt: TGCGCCAGCAGCTTTAGCGGGAGCTCCTACAATGAGCAGTTCTTC
clone_size: few; j_call: TRBJ2-7; cdr3_length: 14; v_call: TRBV5-1; d_call: TRBD1; cdr3_aa: CASSSTGGSTGQYF; cdr3_nt: TGCGCCAGCAGCTCCACAGGGGGCTCTACGGGGCAGTACTTC
clone_size: .; j_call: TRBJ2-1; cdr3_length: 16; v_call: TRBV5-1; d_call: TRBD2; cdr3_aa: CASSPGLAPIDNEQFF; cdr3_nt: TGCGCCAGCAGCCCTGGACTAGCGCCAATAGACAATGAGCAGTTCTTC
clone_size: .; j_call: TRBJ2-4; cdr3_length: 15; v_call: TRBV28; d_call: .; cdr3_aa: CASRASLGGKNIQYF; cdr3_nt: TGTGCCAGCAGGGCCTCTCTGGGGGGCAAAAACATTCAGTACTTC